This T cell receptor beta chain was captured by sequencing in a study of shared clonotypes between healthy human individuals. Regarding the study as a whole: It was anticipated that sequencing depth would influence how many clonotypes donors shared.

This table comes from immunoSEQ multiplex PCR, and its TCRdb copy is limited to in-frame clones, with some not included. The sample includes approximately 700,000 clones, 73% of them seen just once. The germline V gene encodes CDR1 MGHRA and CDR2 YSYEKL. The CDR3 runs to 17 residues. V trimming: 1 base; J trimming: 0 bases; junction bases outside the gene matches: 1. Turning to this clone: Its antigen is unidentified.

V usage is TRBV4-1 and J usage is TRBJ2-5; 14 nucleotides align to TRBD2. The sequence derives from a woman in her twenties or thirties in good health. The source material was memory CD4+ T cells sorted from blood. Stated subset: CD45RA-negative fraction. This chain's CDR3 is CASSQGTSGGYQETQYF. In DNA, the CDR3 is TGCGCCAGCAGCCAAGGGACTAGCGGGGGGTACCAAGAGACCCAGTACTTC.